What follows are 17 T cell receptor beta chains derived from one specimen sequenced in a study of T cell repertoires in cytomegalovirus infection. TCRdb itself ran the reads through MiXCR, one entry per CDR3 protein. The sample records about half a million distinct CDR3 sequences, about 42% being singletons. The antigens for these receptors are not known. The sequencing here drew on cultured PBMCs, taken from culture after CMV antigen stimulation. These TCRs come from a human donor in good health (CMV status not recorded). Some clones in this sample may be carry-over from other donors' samples.

This chain links TRBV19 with TRBJ1-2, with D possibly TRBD1 on 5 matching bases. V was clipped by 7 bases and J by 6 bases, with 18 bases between them. The CDR3 extends over 14 amino acids. Germline assignment: CDR1 LNHDA and CDR2 SQIVND (reference sequence). In DNA, the CDR3 is TGTGCCAGTAAAGAAGTCCCAACAGGTCATGGCTACACCTTC. Protein sequence: CASKEVPTGHGYTF.

This clonotype was picked up many times. This chain links TRBV7-2 with TRBJ2-5; D is unclear. Looked up from germline, CDR1 is SGHTA and CDR2 is FQGNSA. V lost 1 base, J lost 7 bases, and 4 bases lay in between. This CDR3 region has 11 residues. CDR3: CASSLERTQYF. CDR3 sequence (DNA): TGTGCCAGCAGCTTAGAGAGGACCCAGTACTTC.

This clonotype came up a few times. This sequence joins TRBV5-6 and TRBJ2-2; D is possibly TRBD2 (6 bases). Germline CDR1 SGHDT, CDR2 YYEEEE. This CDR3 comprises 15 residues. Trimming stripped 4 bases from V and 3 bases from J, with 13 bases between. The CDR3 loop reads CASSAGGAYTGELFF. The CDR3 nucleotides read TGTGCCAGCAGCGCGGGCGGGGCCTACACCGGGGAGCTGTTTTTT.

The J gene is TRBJ2-1, the V gene TRBV7-6, with D perhaps TRBD1 (5 bases). Germline V lookup: CDR1 SGHVS, CDR2 FNYEAQ. This CDR3 comprises 15 residues. Trimming took 6 bases from V and 0 from J, leaving 12 bases between them. The CDR3 sequence: CASRRDSTSYNEQFF. In nucleotides, the CDR3 is TGTGCCAGCAGACGCGACAGTACCTCCTACAATGAGCAGTTCTTC.

This clonotype was detected a few times. The chain is built from TRBV6-2 or TRBV6-3 and TRBJ2-1; D is undetermined. Per the germline V gene, CDR1 is MNHEY and CDR2 is SVGEGT. The CDR3 has 11 residues. V was pared by 7 bases and J by 10 bases, with 11 bases between. CDR3: CASMGNGEQFF. DNA for the CDR3: TGTGCCAGCATGGGTAACGGGGAGCAGTTCTTC.

The CDR3 DNA reads as TGTGCCAGCAGCCTCATTTCCTCCGGGACCCTTCGATACAATGAGCAGTTCTTC. Protein: CASSLISSGTLRYNEQFF. The rearrangement uses TRBV2 and TRBJ2-1; either TRBD1 or TRBD2 may supply D (5 bases each). Germline CDR1 SNHLY, CDR2 FYNNEI. The V gene lost 6 bases and the J gene lost 4 bases, with 25 bases spanning the gap. There are 18 residues in the CDR3.

This clonotype was detected many times. In nucleotides, the CDR3 is TGTGCCAGCAGGCCTAGCGGGGGGGTATCCGGGGAGCTGTTTTTT. This sequence encodes CASRPSGGVSGELFF. The chain carries TRBV6-5 and TRBJ2-2; 12 bases match TRBD2. V was clipped by 6 bases and J by 6 bases; unmatched bases: 5. CDR1 is MNHEY, CDR2 SVGAGI, per germline. The CDR3 covers 15 residues.

The chain links TRBV5-1 to TRBJ1-1, with a possible D match to TRBD1 (5 bases). The germline V gene has CDR1 SGHRS and CDR2 YFSETQ. The germline V and J ends were trimmed by 3 bases and 4 bases, with 13 bases remaining between them. The CDR3 is 14 amino acids. The CDR3 protein is CASSSTAGSTEAFF. The DNA for the CDR3 is TGCGCCAGCAGCTCAACGGCAGGGTCCACTGAAGCTTTCTTT.

In this sample, this clonotype turned up once. One junction end does not reproduce the germline sequence, and a read error may be involved. The rearrangement uses TRBV7-6 and TRBJ2-1; D unresolved. This CDR3 spans 12 amino acids. From germline, CDR1 is SGHVS and CDR2 FNYEAQ. CDR3 residues: CARSTTYNEQFF. The CDR3 coding sequence is TGTGCCCGCAGCACCACATACAATGAGCAGTTCTTC.

This clonotype appeared a few times. The gene calls are TRBV27 and TRBJ2-2; 12 nucleotides agree with TRBD2. The germline V gene encodes CDR1 MNHEY and CDR2 SMNVEV (reference sequence). The CDR3 spans 16 residues. V shed 2 bases and J 6 bases; nucleotides not matched to a gene: 4. CDR3 residues: CASSLLAGGGAGELFF. The CDR3 DNA reads TGTGCCAGCAGTTTACTAGCGGGAGGGGGGGCCGGGGAGCTGTTTTTT.

About this clonotype: A junction end diverges from the germline sequence, so it may reflect a read error. The J gene is TRBJ1-5, the V gene TRBV7-8; possible D gene TRBD1, 5 bases. Germline V CDR1 and CDR2: SGHVS, FQNEAQ. There are 15 residues in the CDR3. CDR3 DNA: TGTGCCAGCAGCCATCCCCTGGGGGTTAATCAGCCCCTGCATTTT. Its translation is CASSHPLGVNQPLHF.

This rearrangement joins TRBV28 to TRBJ1-5; TRBD1 might be the D (6 bases). Germline lookup yields CDR1 MDHEN and CDR2 SYDVKM. CDR3 size: 15 residues. V was pared by 6 bases and J by 4 bases, with 16 bases between. CDR3: CASSLKRGANQPQHF. For the CDR3, the DNA is TGTGCCAGCAGCCTCAAAAGGGGGGCTAATCAGCCCCAGCATTTT. The full variable domain, with the rest looked up from reference TRBV28 and TRBJ1-5, is DVKVTQSSRYLVKRTGEKVFLECVQDMDHENMFWYRQDPGLGLRLIYFSYDVKMKEKGDIPEGYSVSREKKERFSLILESASTNQTSMYLCASSLKRGANQPQHFGDGTRLSIL.

The J gene is TRBJ2-7, the V gene TRBV20-1, with 10 bases aligning to TRBD1. Per germline, CDR1 DFQATT and CDR2 SNEGSKA (reference sequence). The CDR3 has 15 residues. The trim removed 3 bases at V and 1 base at J, leaving 6 bases unmatched. The DNA of the CDR3 is TGCAGTGCTAGCGAGGGACAGGGGATTTCCTACGAGCAGTACTTC. Its translation is CSASEGQGISYEQYF.

The chain carries TRBV6-2 or TRBV6-3 and TRBJ2-3, with 9 bases lining up with TRBD2. Trimming took 2 bases from V and 4 from J; bases not matched to a gene: 7. There are 16 residues in the CDR3. Germline-derived CDR1 and CDR2 are MNHEY and SVGEGT. The CDR3 DNA reads TGTGCCAGCAGTTACCGGGCGGGGGGGCTTGCAGATACGCAGTATTTT. Translation: CASSYRAGGLADTQYF.

This chain links TRBV19 with TRBJ2-1, with 10 bases lining up with TRBD2. CDR1 is LNHDA and CDR2 is SQIVND in the germline V gene (reference sequence). The CDR3 sequence is 14 residues long. With V trimmed by 10 bases and J by 8 bases, 11 bases remained unmatched. The CDR3 spells CATARLAGIDEQFF. The CDR3 region has the DNA TGTGCCACCGCCAGACTAGCGGGTATCGATGAGCAGTTCTTC.

V and J are TRBV6-1 and TRBJ2-7; 9 bases line up with TRBD1. The germline gives CDR1 MNHNS, CDR2 SASEGT. The V and J ends lost 5 bases and 6 bases, in that order; junction bases with no gene match: 5. The CDR3 is 13 residues long. The CDR3 is CASSRTTGGEQYF. In DNA form, the CDR3 reads TGTGCCAGCAGTAGAACGACAGGGGGCGAGCAGTACTTC.

The chain uses TRBV5-3 and TRBJ2-7; TRBD1 aligns across 10 bases. TRBV5-3 has ORF status, its function being uncertain. V gave up 8 bases and J gave up 6 bases; unmatched junction bases: 11. The CDR3 is 14 residues long. The CDR3 sequence is CASTPGQGSFEQYF. The DNA of the CDR3 is TGTGCCAGCACCCCGGGACAGGGGAGTTTCGAGCAGTACTTC.